This passage covers 22 T cell receptor beta chains from one sample sequenced in a study of T-cell reconstitution after alpha-beta-depleted transplantation in children. It was with unique molecular identifiers that the TCRbeta library was prepared. TCRdb re-analysed the PCR reads in MiXCR, keeping a single row per CDR3 protein. The sample yields around 700,000 distinct CDR3 sequences, around 13% seen once. Material: PBMCs, obtained before TCRalphabeta/CD19-depleted stem cell transplant. The receptors were sampled from a girl aged 2-15 years with congenital amegakaryocytic thrombocytopenia, due to receive a stem cell transplant.

The table lists this clonotype with a few counts. The chain recombines TRBV7-2 with TRBJ2-7; 13 bases are shared with TRBD2. The junction had 4 bases not matched to a gene; V was cut back by 8 bases and J by 6 bases. The germline V gene has CDR1 SGHTA and CDR2 FQGNSA. The CDR3 is 13 amino acids. The CDR3 here is CASRTSGRGEQYF. DNA for the CDR3: TGTGCCAGCCGTACTAGCGGGAGGGGCGAGCAGTACTTC.

This clonotype was found a few times. The CDR3 DNA is TGTGCCAGCAGTCGTCGGACTAGTTGGAGTATAGCAGAGACCCAGTACTTC. Protein: CASSRRTSWSIAETQYF. The chain couples TRBV28 to TRBJ2-5; 7 nucleotides align to TRBD2. CDR1 is MDHEN and CDR2 is SYDVKM in the germline V gene. The J segment lost 4 bases and the V segment lost 5 bases, leaving 16 bases of the junction unmatched. The CDR3 is made up of 17 amino acids.

At least ten counts were recorded for this clonotype. The V call is TRBV20-1, the J call TRBJ2-1, with D maybe TRBD2 (6 bases). Trimming took 5 bases from V and 4 from J, leaving 15 bases between them. CDR3 size: 14 residues. CDR1 DFQATT and CDR2 SNEGSKA come from the germline V gene (reference sequence). In nucleotides, the CDR3 is TGCAGTGCTCCAAGACTAGGTCCTTACAATGAGCAGTTCTTC. Translation gives CSAPRLGPYNEQFF.

This clonotype showed up many times. The chain recombines TRBV5-1 with TRBJ2-5, with D perhaps matching TRBD2 (6 bases). From germline, CDR1 is SGHRS and CDR2 YFSETQ. Between the trimmed V and J ends, which lost 4 bases and 6 bases, there was a span of 22 bases. CDR3 length: 16 amino acids. The CDR3 reads CASSQPSGYPSQTQYF. The CDR3 nucleotides are TGCGCCAGCAGCCAACCAAGCGGGTACCCCAGTCAGACCCAGTACTTC.

This chain uses TRBV4-1 with TRBJ1-5; D unclear. V was clipped by 0 bases and J by 1 base, with 7 bases between them. The CDR3 runs to 15 residues. The germline CDR1 and CDR2 sequences are MGHRA and YSYEKL. The CDR3 bases are TGCGCCAGCAGCCAAGACCCACGGAGCAATCAGCCCCAGCATTTT. Protein product: CASSQDPRSNQPQHF.

This clonotype was counted many times. The rearrangement links TRBV7-2 to TRBJ1-1; the D is unclear. Germline lookup yields CDR1 SGHTA and CDR2 FQGNSA. With 5 bases removed from V and 12 bases from J, the gap between germline ends came to 16 bases. CDR3 size: 12 residues. The CDR3 here is CASSPYRAYPFF. The CDR3 nucleotides are TGTGCCAGCAGCCCTTACCGGGCCTACCCTTTCTTT.

In its sample, this clonotype was seen many times. V gene TRBV12-3 or TRBV12-4 combines with J gene TRBJ1-2, with 7 bases lining up with TRBD1. This CDR3 has 14 residues. V gave up 5 bases and J gave up 4 bases; unmatched junction bases: 7. In nucleotides, the CDR3 is TGTGCCAGCAGTGGGGGGACAGCCACCTATGGCTACACCTTC. As protein: CASSGGTATYGYTF.

This clonotype was detected ten times or more. This chain connects TRBV5-1 to TRBJ2-3; 7 bases align to TRBD2. Germline CDR1 reads SGHRS; CDR2 reads YFSETQ. Trimming cost V 1 base and J 4 bases; bases outside gene matches: 9. The CDR3 consists of 16 residues. The DNA of the CDR3 is TGCGCCAGCAGCTTGTATCAGGGAGGGCCGCCAGATACGCAGTATTTT. Its protein product is CASSLYQGGPPDTQYF.

This sequence joins TRBV5-1 and TRBJ2-7; 9 positions match TRBD1. The CDR3 is 16 residues long. Trimming at V came to 2 bases and at J to 4 bases, leaving 10 bases not matched to a gene. Germline V lookup: CDR1 SGHRS, CDR2 YFSETQ. The CDR3 DNA is TGCGCCAGCAGCTTCGAACCGGGACAGGGTATGTACGAGCAGTACTTC. This codes for CASSFEPGQGMYEQYF. The full variable domain, rest sourced from reference TRBV5-1 and TRBJ2-7, is KAGVTQTPRYLIKTRGQQVTLSCSPISGHRSVSWYQQTPGQGLQFLFEYFSETQRNKGNFPGRFSGRQFSNSRSEMNVSTLELGDSALYLCASSFEPGQGMYEQYFGPGTRLTVT.

This clonotype appeared a few times. The chain employs TRBV20-1 and TRBJ2-5, with D possibly being TRBD1 (7 bases). V was shortened by 6 bases and J by 2 bases, with 13 bases between the two germline ends. CDR3 length: 13 residues. Per germline, CDR1 DFQATT and CDR2 SNEGSKA (reference sequence). Here the CDR3 reads CSAEGQLQETQYF. The CDR3 DNA reads TGCAGTGCGGAGGGACAGCTACAAGAGACCCAGTACTTC.

The table lists this clonotype with a few counts. The V and J genes are TRBV18 and TRBJ2-1; TRBD2 agrees at 7 bases. Germline V gene lookup returns CDR1 KGHSH and CDR2 LQKENI. Trimming at V came to 2 bases and at J to 1 base, leaving 11 bases not matched to a gene. The CDR3 totals 18 residues. In DNA form, the CDR3 reads TGTGCCAGCTCACCAGTTTATTCCGGGGGGTCATCCTACAATGAGCAGTTCTTC. Protein sequence: CASSPVYSGGSSYNEQFF.

This clonotype occurred many times. The chain joins TRBV29-1 to TRBJ2-2, with a weak D call TRBD2 (6 bases). Germline CDR1 is SQVTM and CDR2 is ANQGSEA. V lost 7 bases and J lost 0, with 12 bases in between. CDR3 length: 14 residues. The CDR3 here is CSASLAPNTGELFF. CDR3 DNA sequence: TGCAGCGCCTCCCTAGCGCCGAACACCGGGGAGCTGTTTTTT.

Only a few counts were recorded for this clonotype. V gene TRBV15 combines with J gene TRBJ2-1, with no clear D. V dropped 8 bases and J dropped 4 bases, with 15 bases sitting between them. The CDR3 length is 14 residues. CDR1 and CDR2 (germline): LNHNV, YYDKDF (reference sequence). The CDR3 spells CATALILQYNEQFF. DNA for the CDR3: TGTGCCACCGCACTCATTCTTCAATACAATGAGCAGTTCTTC.

In its sample, this clonotype was seen many times. The CDR3 sequence: CSAREGLPKSYEQYF. As DNA, the CDR3 is TGCAGTGCTAGGGAGGGACTGCCGAAATCCTACGAGCAGTACTTC. V gene TRBV20-1 combines with J gene TRBJ2-7, with D maybe TRBD2 (6 bases). Trimming shortened V by 3 bases and J by 1 base, and 16 bases separated the two germline ends. Per the germline V gene, CDR1 is DFQATT and CDR2 is SNEGSKA (reference sequence). CDR3 size: 15 residues.

This clonotype showed up just a few times. This sequence joins TRBV7-9 and TRBJ2-2; D possibly corresponds to TRBD1 (5 bases). V was shortened by 1 base and J by 6 bases, with 15 bases between the two germline ends. Germline V CDR1 and CDR2: SEHNR, FQNEAQ (reference sequence). The CDR3 runs 16 residues. The CDR3 is CASSLDDGALPGELFF. In nucleotides, the CDR3 is TGTGCCAGCAGCTTAGACGATGGGGCGCTCCCCGGGGAGCTGTTTTTT.

This clonotype was recorded at least ten times. The V call is TRBV12-3 or TRBV12-4, the J call TRBJ2-7, with a possible D match to TRBD1 (8 bases). This CDR3 spans 13 amino acids. Trimming pared 1 base from V and 6 bases from J, leaving 10 bases between. CDR3 amino acids: CASSLDRGGEQYF. The CDR3, as DNA: TGTGCCAGCAGTTTAGACAGGGGGGGCGAGCAGTACTTC.

This clonotype occurred many times. The V and J genes are TRBV29-1 and TRBJ2-1; 8 bases match TRBD2. Per the germline V gene, CDR1 is SQVTM and CDR2 is ANQGSEA. The CDR3 covers 20 residues. The ends lost 6 bases at V and 0 bases at J; junction bases unmatched: 22. The CDR3 DNA follows: TGCAGCGTCCGGGGTCGGGCCTGGACGGGAGGGCCGAGCTCCTACAATGAGCAGTTCTTC. It yields the protein CSVRGRAWTGGPSSYNEQFF.

A few counts support this clonotype. The chain joins TRBV5-6 to TRBJ2-1, with TRBD2 matching 8 bases. Germline CDR1 is SGHDT and CDR2 is YYEEEE. The CDR3 has 17 residues. The V gene end was trimmed by 5 bases and the J gene end by 6 bases; junction bases not matched to a gene: 16. The DNA for the CDR3 is TGTGCCAGCAGTAATACCCCGGGACTAGGTTTCGGCAATGAGCAGTTCTTC. This encodes CASSNTPGLGFGNEQFF.

V is TRBV30 and J is TRBJ2-3, with 7 bases lining up with TRBD2. This CDR3 is built from 12 residues. The V and J ends lost 1 base and 5 bases, in that order; junction bases with no gene match: 0. The germline V gene encodes CDR1 GTSNPN and CDR2 SVGIG (reference sequence). CDR3: CAWSAGGDTQYF. The CDR3 nucleotides are TGTGCCTGGAGTGCGGGGGGAGATACGCAGTATTTT.

This clonotype was detected many times. J is TRBJ1-5 and V is TRBV10-3, with 8 bases matching TRBD1. The trim removed 3 bases at V and 3 bases at J, leaving 4 bases unmatched. The V gene's germline CDR1 is ENHRY and CDR2 SYGVKD. The CDR3 is 15 residues long. This CDR3 is CAISDRTGINQPQHF. As DNA, the CDR3 is TGTGCCATCAGTGACCGGACAGGGATCAATCAGCCCCAGCATTTT.

This chain connects TRBV3-1 to TRBJ2-3, with D tentatively TRBD2 (5 bases). The CDR3 totals 15 residues. With 4 bases removed from V and 4 bases from J, the gap between germline ends came to 15 bases. In germline, CDR1 is LGHDT, CDR2 YNNKEL (reference sequence). In DNA, the CDR3 is TGTGCCAGCAGCCGGGTCACGGGATCCGCAGATACGCAGTATTTT. Its translation: CASSRVTGSADTQYF.

Comment on this clonotype: A read error is possible here, since a much larger clone lies one base away. The gene calls are TRBV9 and TRBJ1-2, with D unresolved. Germline CDR1 and CDR2: SGDLS and YYNGEE. The CDR3 spans 12 residues. The CDR3 bases are TGTGCCAGCAGCGACGGGAACTATGGCTACCCCTTC. It translates to CASSDGNYGYPF. Complete variable domain (other parts from reference TRBV9 and TRBJ1-2): DSGVTQTPKHLITATGQRVTLRCSPRSGDLSVYWYQQSLDQGLQFLIQYYNGEERAKGNILERFSAQQFPDLHSELNLSSLELGDSALYFCASSDGNYGYPFGSGTRLTVV.